Below, 32 T cell receptor beta chains from the same sample are listed, as sequenced in a study of blood T cell repertoires in COVID-19. The assay was immunoSEQ multiplex PCR, and TCRdb's table has in-frame clones only and misses some. This sample has just over 300,000 clones, with approximately 90% found just once. The sequenced material came from peripheral blood. These receptors originate from a man aged 18 to 30 with active or convalescent COVID-19.

This chain uses TRBV28 with TRBJ1-5; 7 bases agree with TRBD1. Trimming removed 5 bases from V and 2 bases from J; junction bases left unmatched: 6. This CDR3 is built from 15 residues. Germline V gene sequence: CDR1 MDHEN, CDR2 SYDVKM. The CDR3: CASSARGSGNQPQHF. In DNA form, the CDR3 reads TGTGCCAGCAGTGCCAGGGGGTCGGGCAATCAGCCCCAGCATTTT. The whole variable domain, filled in from reference TRBV28 and TRBJ1-5, reads DVKVTQSSRYLVKRTGEKVFLECVQDMDHENMFWYRQDPGLGLRLIYFSYDVKMKEKGDIPEGYSVSREKKERFSLILESASTNQTSMYLCASSARGSGNQPQHFGDGTRLSIL.

The rearrangement joins TRBV7-9 to TRBJ2-7; 10 bases are a match to TRBD1. J gave up 10 bases and V 1 base, and 16 bases lay outside the gene matches. The CDR3 extends over 17 amino acids. CDR1 and CDR2 from the germline V gene are SEHNR and FQNEAQ (reference sequence). This chain's CDR3 is CASSLGTGGAAPSEQYF. The CDR3 region has the DNA TGTGCCAGCAGCTTAGGGACAGGGGGGGCCGCCCCATCCGAACAGTACTTC.

The CDR3 DNA reads as TGTGCCAGCAGTCCCTACTGGACAGGGGGAAGAACAAACTATGGCTACACCTTC. Translation: CASSPYWTGGRTNYGYTF. The chain is built from TRBV28 and TRBJ1-2; 10 positions match TRBD1. Trimming cost V 5 bases and J 2 bases; bases outside gene matches: 14. This CDR3 spans 18 amino acids. Germline loops: CDR1 MDHEN, CDR2 SYDVKM.

For this clone: Other DNA sequences within the sample encode an identical CDR3. This chain links TRBV27 with TRBJ2-1; 14 nucleotides match TRBD2. Germline loops: CDR1 MNHEY, CDR2 SMNVEV (reference sequence). The junction had 1 base not matched to a gene; V was cut back by 10 bases and J by 5 bases. This CDR3 has 13 amino acids. The CDR3 reads CATGLAGDNEQFF. The CDR3, as DNA: TGTGCCACGGGACTAGCGGGAGACAATGAGCAGTTCTTC.

In nucleotides, the CDR3 is TGTGCCAGCTCGCAAGACAGGGTGGCTGGCTACACCTTC. This codes for CASSQDRVAGYTF. The rearrangement joins TRBV18 to TRBJ1-2; 7 bases fit TRBD1. The CDR3 spans 13 residues. Germline loops: CDR1 KGHSH, CDR2 LQKENI. The V gene end was trimmed by 6 bases and the J gene end by 7 bases; junction bases not matched to a gene: 8.

The chain employs TRBV7-9 and TRBJ2-3, with D possibly TRBD2 on 5 matching bases. The CDR3 loop spans 16 amino acids. In germline, CDR1 is SEHNR, CDR2 FQNEAQ (reference sequence). V was trimmed by 2 bases and J by 5 bases, leaving 17 bases between them. The CDR3 DNA reads TGTGCCAGCAGCTTAAGGTCCTTCGGGGTCCAAGATACGCAGTATTTT. Translated: CASSLRSFGVQDTQYF. Supplemented by reference TRBV7-9 and TRBJ2-3, the full variable domain reads DTGVSQNPRHKITKRGQNVTFRCDPISEHNRLYWYRQTLGQGPEFLTYFQNEAQLEKSRLLSDRFSAERPKGSFSTLEIQRTEQGDSAMYLCASSLRSFGVQDTQYFGPGTRLTVL.

The rearrangement links TRBV6-6 to TRBJ2-7; TRBD2 is a possible D gene (6 bases). Trimming cost V 9 bases and J 7 bases, with 22 bases left between them. The CDR3 is made up of 14 amino acids. The germline CDR1 and CDR2 sequences are MNHNY and SVGAGI (reference sequence). CDR3 in amino acids: CASAYGTPLMEQYF. In DNA, the CDR3 is TGTGCCAGTGCCTACGGGACTCCATTAATGGAGCAGTACTTC.

The chain carries TRBV7-8 and TRBJ1-2; maybe TRBD1 (5 bases). The CDR3 has 13 amino acids. Germline V lookup: CDR1 SGHVS, CDR2 FQNEAQ. V gave up 5 bases and J gave up 1 base, with 8 bases separating them. CDR3 amino acids: CASSRTLNYGYTF. CDR3 nucleotides: TGTGCCAGCAGCCGGACACTTAACTATGGCTACACCTTC.

This chain uses TRBV27 with TRBJ2-7, with TRBD1 identical over 9 bases. Germline loops: CDR1 MNHEY, CDR2 SMNVEV (reference sequence). J lost 3 bases, V lost 5 bases, and 8 bases had no gene match. The CDR3 spans 15 residues. CDR3 amino acids: CASSPSGTGLYEQYF. CDR3 DNA sequence: TGTGCCAGCAGTCCATCCGGGACAGGGCTCTACGAGCAGTACTTC.

The gene calls are TRBV7-3 and TRBJ2-2, with a weak D call TRBD1 (6 bases). The V gene lost 5 bases and the J gene lost 5 bases, with 18 bases spanning the gap. This CDR3 region has 16 residues. The germline V gene has CDR1 SGHTA and CDR2 FQGTGA. The DNA for the CDR3 is TGTGCCAGCAGCGCACAGGGCACCTGGGGGACCGGGGAGCTGTTTTTT. Its protein product is CASSAQGTWGTGELFF.

This clone has a handful of counts. The gene calls are TRBV27 and TRBJ2-7, with a tentative D call TRBD1 (5 bases). Looked up from germline, CDR1 is MNHEY and CDR2 is SMNVEV (reference sequence). The CDR3 length is 13 residues. V was clipped by 5 bases and J by 13 bases, with 21 bases between them. The DNA for the CDR3 is TGTGCCAGCAGTCTCCCCGACAGAGTCTATCTTTACTTC. Its translation is CASSLPDRVYLYF.

The V and J genes are TRBV29-1 and TRBJ2-7; 9 bases fit TRBD1. Unmatched junction bases numbered 6, after V lost 4 bases and J lost 5 bases. The length of the CDR3 is 13 residues. From germline, CDR1 is SQVTM and CDR2 ANQGSEA. In DNA, the CDR3 is TGCAGCGTTGCCTCGACAGGGGGGAACGAGCAGTACTTC. Its protein product is CSVASTGGNEQYF.

The CDR3 here is CASSPLRDSRLAGVTGELFF. For the CDR3, the DNA is TGTGCCAGCAGCCCTCTCCGGGACTCCCGACTAGCGGGAGTTACCGGGGAGCTGTTTTTT. This chain connects TRBV28 to TRBJ2-2; TRBD2 matches at 12 bases. CDR1 is MDHEN and CDR2 is SYDVKM in the germline V gene. Unmatched junction bases numbered 19, after V lost 6 bases and J lost 5 bases. This CDR3 is 20 amino acids long. Variable domain in full (rest from reference TRBV28 and TRBJ2-2): DVKVTQSSRYLVKRTGEKVFLECVQDMDHENMFWYRQDPGLGLRLIYFSYDVKMKEKGDIPEGYSVSREKKERFSLILESASTNQTSMYLCASSPLRDSRLAGVTGELFFGEGSRLTVL.

V is TRBV4-3 and J is TRBJ1-4; perhaps TRBD1 as D (6 bases). Germline loops: CDR1 LGHNA, CDR2 YSLEER. Trimming removed 2 bases from V and 7 bases from J, with 14 bases in between. The CDR3 consists of 15 residues. The CDR3, as DNA: TGCGCCAGCAGCCAAAAGGGGGGGATTAGTGAAAAACTGTTTTTT. It is translated as CASSQKGGISEKLFF.

The V call is TRBV29-1, the J call TRBJ1-2; D is unclear. Germline-derived CDR1 and CDR2 are SQVTM and ANQGSEA. The V gene lost 6 bases and the J gene lost 11 bases, with 7 bases spanning the gap. The CDR3 runs 8 residues. CDR3 loop: CSVTEYTF. In DNA form, the CDR3 reads TGCAGCGTGACGGAGTACACCTTC.

V and J are TRBV19 and TRBJ2-2, with 7 bases fitting TRBD2. This CDR3 comprises 17 residues. V was pared by 7 bases and J by 4 bases, with 15 bases of the junction left unmatched. Germline CDR1 is LNHDA and CDR2 is SQIVND (reference sequence). CDR3 DNA: TGTGCCAGTACCACCCCTCGGGGGGAGTGGGGCACCGGGGAGCTGTTTTTT. It encodes CASTTPRGEWGTGELFF.

The CDR3 region has the DNA TGTGCCAGCTCACCGCGGGACAACCGAGTAGCGGGGGACAATGAGCAGTTCTTC. Translation: CASSPRDNRVAGDNEQFF. J is TRBJ2-1 and V is TRBV18; 9 nucleotides agree with TRBD2. Germline-derived CDR1 and CDR2 are KGHSH and LQKENI. V lost 3 bases and J lost 5; bases outside the gene matches: 14. This CDR3 has 18 amino acids.

The chain recombines TRBV7-3 with TRBJ2-2; D uncertain. CDR3 length: 13 residues. The germline gives CDR1 SGHTA, CDR2 FQGTGA. V lost 3 bases and J lost 1, with 3 bases in between. DNA of the CDR3: TGTGCCAGCAGCTTCGGGAACACCGGGGAGCTGTTTTTT. This gives the protein CASSFGNTGELFF. The full variable domain, completed using reference TRBV7-3 and TRBJ2-2, is GAGVSQTPSNKVTEKGKYVELRCDPISGHTALYWYRQSLGQGPEFLIYFQGTGAADDSGLPNDRFFAVRPEGSVSTLKIQRTERGDSAVYLCASSFGNTGELFFGEGSRLTVL.

The chain is built from TRBV27 and TRBJ1-6; no reliable D call. CDR1 is MNHEY and CDR2 is SMNVEV in the germline V gene (reference sequence). The V and J ends lost 5 bases and 4 bases respectively, with 15 bases between them. The CDR3 contains 16 residues. The CDR3 protein is CASSPLVRFYNSPLHF. CDR3 in DNA: TGTGCCAGCAGTCCCCTTGTGAGGTTTTATAATTCACCCCTCCACTTT.

The chain has TRBV19 and TRBJ1-6; D might be TRBD1 (5 bases). V lost 3 bases to trimming and J lost 4 bases, with 13 bases between them. The germline CDR1 and CDR2 sequences are LNHDA and SQIVND (reference sequence). The CDR3 is 16 residues long. The CDR3, as DNA: TGTGCCAGTAGTATCCAGTTCCGACAGTATAATTCACCCCTCCACTTT. Translation: CASSIQFRQYNSPLHF.

The chain joins TRBV15 to TRBJ1-1, with no clear D. Trimming shortened V by 3 bases and J by 6 bases, and 11 bases separated the two germline ends. There are 13 residues in the CDR3. CDR1 is LNHNV and CDR2 is YYDKDF in the germline V gene (reference sequence). The CDR3 loop is CATSSGFGPEAFF. The CDR3 region has the DNA TGTGCCACCAGCAGCGGATTTGGGCCTGAAGCTTTCTTT.

This chain uses TRBV9 with TRBJ1-2, with 7 bases aligning to TRBD1. Germline V gene data show CDR1 as SGDLS and CDR2 as YYNGEE. V dropped 0 bases and J dropped 3; count of bases not matched to a gene: 8. CDR3 length: 16 residues. CDR3 protein: CASSVEIGQDDYGYTF. CDR3 DNA: TGTGCCAGCAGCGTAGAAATCGGACAGGATGACTATGGCTACACCTTC.

The chain links TRBV7-7 to TRBJ1-5; 9 bases map to TRBD1. Germline CDR1 and CDR2: SSHAT and FNYEAQ (reference sequence). CDR3 length equals 14 residues. The CDR3: CTDRGDPGTQPQHF. In DNA form, the CDR3 reads TGTACCGACAGGGGGGACCCAGGTACTCAGCCCCAGCATTTT. The full variable domain, completed using reference TRBV7-7 and TRBJ1-5, is GAGVSQSPRYKVTKRGQDVTLRCDPISSHATLYWYQQALGQGPEFLTYFNYEAQPDKSGLPSDRFSAERPEGSISTLTIQRTEQRDSAMYRCTDRGDPGTQPQHFGDGTRLSIL.

The chain recombines TRBV27 with TRBJ2-1, with 10 nucleotides matching TRBD2. After removal of 7 bases from V and 7 bases from J, the junction contained 4 bases not matched to a gene. Germline CDR1 MNHEY, CDR2 SMNVEV (reference sequence). The CDR3 consists of 13 residues. In DNA form, the CDR3 reads TGTGCCAGCACGAGCGGGGGGGCGAATGAGCAGTTCTTC. Amino acids: CASTSGGANEQFF.

The gene calls are TRBV28 and TRBJ2-7; 7 bases map to TRBD2. With 6 bases clipped from V and 4 bases from J, the junction kept 12 bases outside the gene matches. Germline V gene lookup returns CDR1 MDHEN and CDR2 SYDVKM. The CDR3 spans 15 residues. In DNA form, the CDR3 reads TGTGCCAGCAGCGGCCCGCAGGGAGGGAATTACGAGCAGTACTTC. Translated, it gives CASSGPQGGNYEQYF.

The rearrangement links TRBV5-1 to TRBJ2-7; unclear D gene. Deletions cut 8 bases from V and 0 bases from J, with 9 bases between. The CDR3 has 12 amino acids. The germline CDR1 and CDR2 sequences are SGHRS and YFSETQ. This CDR3 reads CASTADSYEQYF. For the CDR3, the DNA is TGCGCCAGTACGGCGGACTCCTACGAGCAGTACTTC. The full variable domain, in which reference TRBV5-1 and TRBJ2-7 provide the parts outside the CDR3, is KAGVTQTPRYLIKTRGQQVTLSCSPISGHRSVSWYQQTPGQGLQFLFEYFSETQRNKGNFPGRFSGRQFSNSRSEMNVSTLELGDSALYLCASTADSYEQYFGPGTRLTVT.

This sequence joins TRBV5-1 and TRBJ2-1, with D tentatively TRBD1 (5 bases). Germline CDR1 reads SGHRS; CDR2 reads YFSETQ. This CDR3 is 14 amino acids long. V gave up 1 base and J gave up 6 bases, with 11 bases separating them. The CDR3 DNA sequence: TGCGCCAGCAGCTTGTTCGACAGAACCAATGAGCAGTTCTTC. Translated: CASSLFDRTNEQFF.

The chain joins TRBV18 to TRBJ2-1; 9 bases line up with TRBD1. The germline V gene encodes CDR1 KGHSH and CDR2 LQKENI. After removal of 5 bases from V and 7 bases from J, the junction contained 6 bases not matched to a gene. This CDR3 region has 14 residues. This chain's CDR3 is CASSAGTGLNEQFF. CDR3 in DNA: TGTGCCAGCTCAGCCGGGACAGGGCTAAATGAGCAGTTCTTC.

The chain combines TRBV18 with TRBJ2-2; D perhaps matches TRBD2 (6 bases). V lost 2 bases to trimming and J lost 5 bases, with 12 bases between them. Germline lookup yields CDR1 KGHSH and CDR2 LQKENI. There are 15 residues in the CDR3. CDR3 region: CASSPAGSETGELFF. The CDR3 DNA is TGTGCCAGCTCACCAGCGGGAAGTGAGACCGGGGAGCTGTTTTTT.

This rearrangement joins TRBV4-1 to TRBJ1-2, with 7 bases matching TRBD1. Germline lookup yields CDR1 MGHRA and CDR2 YSYEKL. The CDR3 is made up of 13 amino acids. The V gene end was trimmed by 3 bases and the J gene end by 8 bases; junction bases not matched to a gene: 6. The CDR3 is CASSHAGTEGYTF. The CDR3 DNA sequence: TGCGCCAGCAGCCATGCCGGGACAGAGGGCTACACCTTC.

The CDR3 spells CASSRGQGPGEAFF. The CDR3 bases are TGTGCCAGTAGTAGGGGACAGGGGCCGGGGGAAGCTTTCTTT. V usage is TRBV19 and J usage is TRBJ1-1; TRBD1 aligns across 10 bases. With 4 bases clipped from V and 8 bases from J, the junction kept 7 bases outside the gene matches. The length of the CDR3 is 14 residues. The germline gives CDR1 LNHDA, CDR2 SQIVND (reference sequence).

The genes are TRBV29-1 and TRBJ1-2; TRBD1 might be the D (5 bases). Germline CDR1 is SQVTM and CDR2 is ANQGSEA. CDR3 length: 13 residues. Trimming left V 4 bases short and J 0 bases short, with 9 bases between. The CDR3 coding sequence is TGCAGCGTTGTCCAGGGATCTAACTATGGCTACACCTTC. This gives the protein CSVVQGSNYGYTF.